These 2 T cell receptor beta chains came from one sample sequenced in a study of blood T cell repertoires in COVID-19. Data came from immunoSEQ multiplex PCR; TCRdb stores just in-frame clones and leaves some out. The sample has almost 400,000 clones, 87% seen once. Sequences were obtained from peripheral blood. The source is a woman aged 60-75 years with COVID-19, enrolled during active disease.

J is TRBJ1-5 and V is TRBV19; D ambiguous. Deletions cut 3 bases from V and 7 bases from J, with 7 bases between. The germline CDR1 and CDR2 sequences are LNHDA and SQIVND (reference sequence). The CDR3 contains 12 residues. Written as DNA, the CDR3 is TGTGCCAGTAGTATCCCCTTCCAGCCCCAGCATTTT. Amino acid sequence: CASSIPFQPQHF.

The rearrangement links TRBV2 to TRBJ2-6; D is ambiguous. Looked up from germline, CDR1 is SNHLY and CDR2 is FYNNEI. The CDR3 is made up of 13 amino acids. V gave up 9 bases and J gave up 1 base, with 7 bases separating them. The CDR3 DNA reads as TGTGCCAGTCGGGTTTCTGGGGCCAACGTCCTGACTTTC. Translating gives CASRVSGANVLTF. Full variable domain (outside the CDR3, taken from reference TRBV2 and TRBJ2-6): EPEVTQTPSHQVTQMGQEVILRCVPISNHLYFYWYRQILGQKVEFLVSFYNNEISEKSEIFDDQFSVERPDGSNFTLKIRSTKLEDSAMYFCASRVSGANVLTFGAGSRLTVL.